This T cell receptor (beta chain) originates from a study of blood T cell repertoires in COVID-19 (dated by TCRdb to 2020 to 2021). A note on the overall study: Samples covering the acute and convalescent phases of COVID-19 were provided by collaborators in the United States, Italy and Spain. The material from the prospective study consisted of cDNA or gDNA derived from T cells, B-cell-depleted T cells, or PBMCs. Deeply sampled blood TCRbeta repertoires from subjects exposed to, actively infected with, or recovered from COVID-19 were included in the dataset. The repertoires were released in a freely available public database intended as a resource for research on the immune response to SARS-CoV-2. Samples came from the ongoing ImmuneRACE study (first 160 participants) plus 1,254 subjects from 6 global collaborators. Sample metadata almost always included a de-identified subject ID, COVID-19 status, age in years and sex. Where available, HLA class I and class II types were taken from metadata supplied by the sample provider and were not determined by assay-based typing. Overall study results and their limits: The amount of clinical and demographic metadata varied by source and participant and was provided uncurated.

In regard to this clone: The clone's antigen remains unknown. No much larger clone is present one base from it, and per-base qualities are unavailable.

TCRbeta CDR3 regions were amplified from genomic DNA by means of the immunoSEQ Assay, a bias-controlled multiplex PCR. In the paper's pipeline: Within the assay, amplification of reference gene primers was used to estimate how many nucleated cells each sample contained. To quantify the absolute abundance of each unique TCRbeta CDR3 rearrangement, sequence reads were collapsed and filtered. For each sample, productive Simpson clonality was calculated as the square root of Simpson's diversity index over productive rearrangements. What TCRdb holds here is the immuneACCESS table cut down to in-frame rearrangements. Part of the clones is not present; checked against another copy, under half of the missing clones reflect an unresolved V gene, and the others are unexplained. Clonal size and the V and J genes are those of that table, whereas D and trimming came from the DNA. The sample records some 150,000 clones, roughly 80% of which are singletons. The ten largest clonotypes hold approximately 6.5% of the sample.

V is pared back by 5 bases and J by 7 bases, with 15 bases lying between the germline termini. Measured from the cysteine to the phenylalanine, the CDR3 is 15 residues long. This entry keeps only the CDR3 DNA: 45 bases, framed from base 1. As encoded in the germline V gene, CDR1 is SGHTA while CDR2 is FQGNSA. The collaborating institutions used their own protocols to collect whole blood in K2EDTA tubes. For TCRbeta analysis, collaborator samples were shipped as frozen whole blood, as isolated PBMCs, or as DNA extracted from either sample type. The material sequenced was peripheral blood. The sequence is built from TRBV7-2 and TRBJ1-6; the D segment cannot be called with confidence. This TCR was sampled from a human donor in a cohort sampled during active COVID-19. The CDR3 in this case is CASSPAGAYNSPLHF. The bases are TGTGCCAGCAGCCCAGCGGGCGCATACAATTCACCCCTCCACTTT.